This T cell receptor beta chain comes out of a study of blood T cell repertoires in COVID-19. This clone came up many times. Authors' methods: Amplification with reference gene primers provided the estimates of nucleated cell counts. Sequenced by immunoSEQ multiplex PCR; TCRdb stores in-frame clones only, minus some. V and J calls and clone size come straight from that table; D and trimming were deduced from the DNA. The sample carries around 100,000 clones, 80% to 90% recorded once. The CDR3 consists of 19 residues. V lost 0 bases and J lost 4; bases outside the gene matches: 12. Per germline, CDR1 LGHNT and CDR2 FRNRAP.

Material for sequencing was peripheral blood. The rearrangement links TRBV12-5 to TRBJ2-1, with 10 bases aligning to TRBD2. The receptor's source is a human donor in a cohort sampled during active COVID-19. This CDR3 is CASGLVLGASGSSYNEQFF. As DNA, the CDR3 is TGTGCTAGTGGTTTGGTCCTCGGGGCTAGCGGGAGTTCGTACAATGAGCAGTTCTTC.